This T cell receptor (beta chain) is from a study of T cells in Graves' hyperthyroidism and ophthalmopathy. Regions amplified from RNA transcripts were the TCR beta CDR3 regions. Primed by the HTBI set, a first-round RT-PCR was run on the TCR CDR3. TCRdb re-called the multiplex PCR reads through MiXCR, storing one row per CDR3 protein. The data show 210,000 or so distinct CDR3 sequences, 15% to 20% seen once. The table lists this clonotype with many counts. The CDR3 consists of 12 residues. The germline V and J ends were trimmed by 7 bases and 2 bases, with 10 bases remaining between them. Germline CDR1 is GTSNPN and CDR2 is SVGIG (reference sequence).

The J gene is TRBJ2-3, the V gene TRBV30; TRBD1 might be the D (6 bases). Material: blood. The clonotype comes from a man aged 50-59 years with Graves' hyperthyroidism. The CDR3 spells CALDRSTDTQYF. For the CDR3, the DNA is TGTGCCTTAGACAGGTCCACAGATACGCAGTATTTT.